Sequencing of this T cell receptor beta chain was carried out in a study of molecular identifiers for immune sequencing clone quantification. About the research overall: In replicates, the authors split RNA from approximately 22,000 or 94,000 naive CD8 cells five ways and sequenced four.

This clonotype was found many times. TCRdb re-derived calls from the PCR reads in MiXCR, one entry per CDR3 protein. The table lists some 94,000 distinct CDR3 sequences, approximately 25% of them singletons. Between about 19,000 and 1,100,000 sorted cells, with 10%, 30% or 50% RNA, yielded naive CD8 libraries. The authors gated naive CD8 T cells as CD8+CD4-CCR7+CD45RA+ for sorting. This CDR3 is 14 amino acids long. V lost 3 bases and J lost 4; bases outside the gene matches: 5. Germline V lookup: CDR1 SGDLS, CDR2 YYNGEE. The chain recombines TRBV9 with TRBJ1-1; 8 bases are shared with TRBD1. Sequencing input: naive CD8+ T cells from blood, with Jurkat cell RNA spiked in. As to subset: FACS-sorted CD8+CD4-CCR7+CD45RA+ naive T cells. The receptor was derived from a human donor in good health. Some libraries in this study had Jurkat cell RNA spiked in. DNA for the CDR3: TGTGCCAGCAGCGGGGATCAGGGGGCCACTGAAGCTTTCTTT. Protein sequence: CASSGDQGATEAFF.